This passage covers 6 T cell receptor beta chains from one sample sequenced in a study of T cells after posttransplantation cyclophosphamide. The protocol was immunoSEQ multiplex PCR, while the TCRdb copy is restricted to in-frame clones and leaves out a portion. This table holds about 9,100 clones, around 87% found once. Controls had myeloablative marrow grafts with methotrexate and calcineurin inhibitor, sampled at 1 year. Sample: PBMCs, taken after an allogeneic stem cell transplant with a calcineurin inhibitor and methotrexate. Receptor source: a male patient in his 30s who received an allogeneic stem cell transplant from an unrelated donor, was CMV-positive, and had no GVHD. Some of the T cells may derive from the graft donor.

This chain joins TRBV4-1 and TRBJ1-3; TRBD1 might be the D (5 bases). V lost 0 bases to trimming and J lost 4 bases, with 16 bases between them. CDR3 length: 17 amino acids. Germline CDR1 reads MGHRA; CDR2 reads YSYEKL. The CDR3: CASSQDFGGIAGNTIYF. CDR3 coding DNA: TGCGCCAGCAGCCAAGATTTTGGGGGGATCGCCGGAAACACCATATATTTT.

This clone was counted a few times. At one boundary the junction diverges from the germline segment, which might be a read error. Written as DNA, the CDR3 is TGTGCCAGCAGTACCGACGCTGACTTTAGCTCCTATAATTCACCCCTCCACTTT. Translation gives CASSTDADFSSYNSPLHF. This chain connects TRBV10-3 to TRBJ1-6; D is unclear. Per the germline V gene, CDR1 is ENHRY and CDR2 is SYGVKD. The CDR3 has 18 amino acids.

The V call is TRBV9, the J call TRBJ1-1; 7 bases match TRBD1. This CDR3 is 17 amino acids long. V lost 0 bases, J lost 0 bases, and 8 bases stayed unmatched. Germline CDR1 SGDLS, CDR2 YYNGEE. CDR3 DNA sequence: TGTGCCAGCAGCGTAGACCCCTCGGGACAGATGAACACTGAAGCTTTCTTT. Its protein product is CASSVDPSGQMNTEAFF.

The chain joins TRBV28 to TRBJ2-7, with 11 positions matching TRBD1. Per the germline V gene, CDR1 is MDHEN and CDR2 is SYDVKM. The CDR3 is 14 residues long. The V segment lost 3 bases and the J segment 3 bases; nucleotides outside the gene matches: 1. The CDR3 sequence is CASSFGTGGYEQYF. Written as DNA, the CDR3 is TGTGCCAGCAGTTTCGGGACAGGGGGCTACGAGCAGTACTTC.

V and J are TRBV27 and TRBJ2-5; 7 nucleotides match TRBD1. The CDR3 is 15 residues long. In germline, CDR1 is MNHEY, CDR2 SMNVEV (reference sequence). After removal of 2 bases from V and 1 base from J, the junction contained 4 bases not matched to a gene. CDR3 sequence (DNA): TGTGCCAGCAGTTTAGGGACAGACCTCCAAGAGACCCAGTACTTC. Its translation: CASSLGTDLQETQYF.

The table lists this clone with a few counts. The chain has TRBV19 and TRBJ1-3; D is uncertain. The germline V gene encodes CDR1 LNHDA and CDR2 SQIVND (reference sequence). With 6 bases removed from V and 0 bases from J, the gap between germline ends came to 9 bases. The CDR3 spans 14 residues. The CDR3 sequence: CASRQDHSGNTIYF. The DNA for the CDR3 is TGTGCCAGTAGGCAGGATCACTCTGGAAACACCATATATTTT.